This T cell receptor (beta chain) was recovered during a study of tumor-infiltrating lymphocytes in oesophageal squamous cell carcinoma. Germline-derived CDR1 and CDR2 are SGHVT and SQSDAQ. The CDR3 loop spans 13 amino acids. TCRdb recomputed calls from the PCR reads with MiXCR, one row per CDR3 protein. This table holds some 20,000 distinct CDR3 sequences, approximately 46% found once. The TCR comes from a male donor with esophageal squamous cell carcinoma. The specimen sequenced was esophageal tumor tissue. V usage is TRBV7-4 and J usage is TRBJ2-3; no definite D call. The assigned J gene may be wrong: the sequence end matches TRBJ2-7 better. CDR3 sequence reads: CASSSTPRYEQYF. As DNA, the CDR3 is TGTGCCAGCAGCTCTACCCCCAGGTACGAGCAGTACTTC.